These 2 T cell receptor beta chains were sequenced from one sample in a study of cytomegalovirus exposure and HLA in healthy donors. PCR was performed using 60 Vbeta and 13 Jbeta primers. Sequencing used immunoSEQ multiplex PCR; TCRdb keeps in-frame clones, though not all of them. Its table lists approximately 140,000 clones. Sample: PBMCs. The receptors were sampled from a woman between 35 and 50 years old in good health and CMV-seronegative.

J is TRBJ1-1 and V is TRBV28, with a possible D match to TRBD1 (5 bases). The CDR3 extends over 15 amino acids. CDR1 and CDR2 (germline): MDHEN, SYDVKM. V was trimmed by 8 bases and J by 5 bases, leaving 21 bases between them. The CDR3: CASGQNSGIRTEAFF. CDR3 in DNA: TGTGCCAGCGGTCAGAACTCAGGGATCAGGACTGAAGCTTTCTTT. Complete variable domain (other parts from reference TRBV28 and TRBJ1-1): DVKVTQSSRYLVKRTGEKVFLECVQDMDHENMFWYRQDPGLGLRLIYFSYDVKMKEKGDIPEGYSVSREKKERFSLILESASTNQTSMYLCASGQNSGIRTEAFFGQGTRLTVV.

J is TRBJ2-1 and V is TRBV9; 8 nucleotides line up with TRBD2. Germline CDR1 SGDLS, CDR2 YYNGEE. V shed 3 bases, J shed 8 bases, and the junction held 1 base outside the gene matches. The CDR3 totals 12 residues. The CDR3 coding sequence is TGTGCCAGCAGCGCGGGGGGGGATGAGCAGTTCTTC. This translates into CASSAGGDEQFF.